The next 19 T cell receptor beta chains were all read from a single sample in a study of sequential checkpoint blockade in melanoma. Assay: immunoSEQ multiplex PCR; the TCRdb copy retains only in-frame clones and omits some. The repertoire holds 23,000 or so clones, nearly 70% seen once, with about 20% in the top ten. The treatment here: randomized to nivolumab then ipilimumab (arm A) or the reverse (arm B). Sample: CD8+ T cells sorted from blood (inferred from file names), taken from a patient given nivolumab and ipilimumab in sequence. The receptors were gathered from a human donor with melanoma.

J is TRBJ1-5 and V is TRBV5-5; no clear D gene. The V end lost 2 bases, the J end lost 2 bases, and 17 bases lay between the germline ends. Germline V CDR1 and CDR2: SGHKS, YYEKEE (reference sequence). The CDR3 runs to 17 residues. The CDR3 reads CASSFYGELRGNQPQHF. The CDR3 DNA reads as TGTGCCAGCAGCTTCTACGGGGAGCTTCGGGGCAATCAGCCCCAGCATTTT.

The chain links TRBV12-2 to TRBJ2-3; the table's D call, TRBD2, was not checked against the DNA. TRBV12-2 is listed as a pseudogene. The length of the CDR3 is 15 residues. As DNA, the CDR3 is TGTGCAAGTCGCTCACGGGGGGGAAGCACAGATACGCAGTATTTT. Protein product: CASRSRGGSTDTQYF.

This chain joins TRBV6-6 and TRBJ2-5; 10 bases are a match to TRBD2. V lost 6 bases and J lost 5; bases outside the gene matches: 12. The CDR3 runs 16 residues. Germline CDR1 and CDR2: MNHNY and SVGAGI (reference sequence). The CDR3 protein is CASRQGIRAGGETQYF. Written as DNA, the CDR3 is TGTGCCAGCAGGCAGGGGATACGAGCGGGAGGGGAGACCCAGTACTTC.

This clone has only a few counts. The gene calls are TRBV27 and TRBJ1-1, with TRBD1 matching over 9 bases. The trim removed 5 bases at V and 4 bases at J, leaving 8 bases unmatched. Per germline, CDR1 MNHEY and CDR2 SMNVEV (reference sequence). The CDR3 runs to 15 residues. The chain's CDR3 is CASSPTGGSGTEAFF. In DNA, the CDR3 is TGTGCCAGCAGTCCAACAGGGGGCTCGGGCACTGAAGCTTTCTTT.

The gene calls are TRBV10-3 and TRBJ2-3; 9 nucleotides line up with TRBD1. Trimming took 4 bases from V and 1 from J; bases not matched to a gene: 6. Germline-derived CDR1 and CDR2 are ENHRY and SYGVKD. The length of the CDR3 is 16 residues. The CDR3 sequence: CAISGVGDRGTDTQYF. The CDR3, as DNA: TGTGCCATCAGTGGGGTAGGGGACAGGGGCACAGATACGCAGTATTTT.

The table lists this clone with a few counts. The J gene is TRBJ2-7, the V gene TRBV12-5, with TRBD1 matching over 7 bases. V trimming: 6 bases; J trimming: 3 bases; junction bases outside the gene matches: 5. CDR1 and CDR2 (germline): LGHNT, FRNRAP. The CDR3 runs 13 residues. The CDR3 DNA sequence: TGTGCTAGTGGGCCGACAGGGCTCTACGAGCAGTACTTC. Protein product: CASGPTGLYEQYF.

This CDR3 is CASSLGVSYNEQFF. DNA for the CDR3: TGTGCCAGCAGCTTAGGAGTTTCCTACAATGAGCAGTTCTTC. V and J are TRBV5-6 and TRBJ2-1; no clear D gene. Germline V gives CDR1 SGHDT, CDR2 YYEEEE. The CDR3 has 14 residues. Trimming pared 2 bases from V and 1 base from J, leaving 7 bases between.

The chain links TRBV6-5 to TRBJ1-2; 9 bases match TRBD1. The CDR3 runs 15 residues. V lost 6 bases, J lost 3 bases, and 8 bases stayed unmatched. The germline V gene has CDR1 MNHEY and CDR2 SVGAGI. CDR3 sequence: CASRNHWTGDYGYTF. Written as DNA, the CDR3 is TGTGCCAGCAGAAACCACTGGACAGGGGACTATGGCTACACCTTC.

The chain is built from TRBV11-2 and TRBJ2-7, with a tentative D call TRBD2 (6 bases). The CDR3 runs to 15 residues. Germline V gene data show CDR1 as SGHAT and CDR2 as FQNNGV. Deletions cut 6 bases from V and 1 base from J, with 16 bases between. The CDR3 nucleotides are TGTGCCAGCAGGCCGACGGGGGTTAGGTCCTACGAGCAGTACTTC. Protein product: CASRPTGVRSYEQYF.

The rearrangement links TRBV5-6 to TRBJ2-1; TRBD1 aligns across 11 bases. Looked up from germline, CDR1 is SGHDT and CDR2 is YYEEEE. CDR3 length equals 13 residues. The V gene end was trimmed by 4 bases and the J gene end by 15 bases; junction bases not matched to a gene: 9. Here the CDR3 reads CASSPDRGLLPFF. DNA for the CDR3: TGTGCCAGCAGCCCGGACAGGGGGCTCCTGCCGTTCTTC. Filled out from reference TRBV5-6 and TRBJ2-1, the complete variable domain reads DAGVTQSPTHLIKTRGQQVTLRCSPKSGHDTVSWYQQALGQGPQFIFQYYEEEERQRGNFPDRFSGHQFPNYSSELNVNALLLGDSALYLCASSPDRGLLPFFGPGTRLTVL.

This clone was seen just once. V and J are TRBV19 and TRBJ2-7; 7 bases line up with TRBD1. The CDR3 consists of 15 residues. CDR1 is LNHDA, CDR2 SQIVND, per germline (reference sequence). V was pared by 6 bases and J by 0 bases, with 8 bases of the junction left unmatched. The CDR3 region has the DNA TGTGCCAGTAGGCGCCGGGACAGCTACTCCTACGAGCAGTACTTC. This sequence encodes CASRRRDSYSYEQYF.

The rearrangement joins TRBV5-4 to TRBJ1-2, with 11 bases lining up with TRBD1. The junction had 3 bases not matched to a gene; V was cut back by 3 bases and J by 5 bases. Germline V CDR1 and CDR2: SGHNT, YYREEE (reference sequence). The CDR3 runs to 14 residues. CDR3 in amino acids: CASSWGTGGYGYTF. DNA of the CDR3: TGTGCCAGCAGCTGGGGGACAGGGGGTTATGGCTACACCTTC.

This clone was picked up one time. The chain links TRBV7-9 to TRBJ1-2; 9 positions match TRBD1. V gave up 8 bases and J gave up 5 bases; unmatched junction bases: 18. This CDR3 contains 17 residues. Per germline, CDR1 SEHNR and CDR2 FQNEAQ (reference sequence). The CDR3 sequence is CASSASGQGLIHYGYTF. CDR3 coding DNA: TGTGCCAGCTCCGCGTCGGGACAGGGATTGATTCATTATGGCTACACCTTC.

This sequence joins TRBV7-9 and TRBJ1-1; possible D gene TRBD1, 5 bases. This CDR3 region has 13 residues. Per germline, CDR1 SEHNR and CDR2 FQNEAQ (reference sequence). Trimming shortened V by 3 bases and J by 1 base, and 6 bases separated the two germline ends. CDR3 loop: CASSFGGNTEAFF. The CDR3 nucleotides read TGTGCCAGCAGCTTCGGGGGGAACACTGAAGCTTTCTTT.

This chain connects TRBV15 to TRBJ2-3, with 8 bases identical to TRBD2. V was pared by 9 bases and J by 0 bases, with 11 bases of the junction left unmatched. The CDR3 extends over 16 amino acids. CDR1 LNHNV and CDR2 YYDKDF come from the germline V gene (reference sequence). CDR3 coding DNA: TGTGCCACGCGGGACAATAGCGGGGCTAGCACAGATACGCAGTATTTT. Translation gives CATRDNSGASTDTQYF.

The chain links TRBV13 to TRBJ2-7, with D perhaps TRBD1 (6 bases). Trimming removed 5 bases at V and 5 bases at J, with 25 bases between. The CDR3 has 17 amino acids. Germline values: CDR1 PRHDT, CDR2 FYEKMQ (reference sequence). The CDR3 DNA sequence: TGTGCCAGCAGCCCCGCACCCCCGGGACACGAGGACCACGAGCAGTACTTC. Its translation is CASSPAPPGHEDHEQYF.

This chain uses TRBV27 with TRBJ1-2; D remains unclear. The ends were cut back, 2 bases at V and 8 bases at J, with 12 bases in the middle. CDR3 length: 13 residues. CDR1 and CDR2 from the germline V gene are MNHEY and SMNVEV (reference sequence). CDR3 nucleotide sequence: TGTGCCAGCAGTTTAAGTCGGAGGGTCGGCTACACCTTC. This sequence encodes CASSLSRRVGYTF.

J is TRBJ2-5 and V is TRBV29-1; TRBD1 matches at 7 bases. The CDR3 has 13 residues. Germline-derived CDR1 and CDR2 are SQVTM and ANQGSEA. The V gene end was trimmed by 4 bases and the J gene end by 7 bases; junction bases not matched to a gene: 9. The CDR3: CSVAPGQVTTQYF. For the CDR3, the DNA is TGCAGCGTTGCACCCGGACAGGTTACGACCCAGTACTTC.

V gene TRBV2 combines with J gene TRBJ2-1, with TRBD2 matching 11 bases. This CDR3 has 19 amino acids. Germline-derived CDR1 and CDR2 are SNHLY and FYNNEI. The ends lost 6 bases at V and 0 bases at J; junction bases unmatched: 13. The CDR3, as DNA: TGTGCCAGCAGCGTTCCCGGACTAGCGGGCCTGAGCTCCTACAATGAGCAGTTCTTC. Translated: CASSVPGLAGLSSYNEQFF.